A selection of T cell receptor beta chains follows, all from one sample in a study of blood T cells in healthy people across ages. TCRdb re-analysed the 5' RACE reads in MiXCR, keeping a single row per CDR3 protein. The sample has approximately 960,000 distinct CDR3 sequences; 29% are singletons. These data were also filed under a second study, of T cells of mothers and their children.

The sample was blood. The origin of the receptors is a middle-aged woman in good health. Both conserved end residues are trimmed from each CDR3. Some rows have no size entry. The others give once, few or many, or a class for an expanded clone.

clone size: few
V gene: TRBV6-6
J gene: TRBJ1-5
CDR3 protein: ASSYLTGGANQPQH

clone size: few
V gene: TRBV7-2
J gene: -
CDR3 protein: VSSLGAGSYEQY

clone size: many
V gene: TRBV5-1
J gene: TRBJ1-5
CDR3 protein: ASSLTGASNQPQH

clone size: -
V gene: TRBV20-1
J gene: TRBJ2-4
CDR3 protein: SASEGAKNIQY

clone size: -
V gene: TRBV5-1
J gene: TRBJ1-1
CDR3 protein: ASSPGEPGLGGGTEAF

clone size: -
V gene: TRBV19
J gene: TRBJ2-2
CDR3 protein: ASSIAPGGTGELF

clone size: many
V gene: TRBV18
J gene: TRBJ2-5
CDR3 protein: ASSLQYQETQY

clone size: once
V gene: TRBV19
J gene: TRBJ1-1
CDR3 protein: ASSRWQVGTEAF

clone size: -
V gene: TRBV9
J gene: TRBJ2-1
CDR3 protein: ASSVAFTSGNEQF

clone size: many
V gene: TRBV14
J gene: TRBJ2-7
CDR3 protein: ASSSGAYEQY

clone size: many
V gene: TRBV5-1
J gene: TRBJ2-7
CDR3 protein: ASSFLSSEQY

clone size: -
V gene: TRBV12-3/TRBV12-4
J gene: TRBJ2-3
CDR3 protein: ASSFHSGTDTQY

clone size: few
V gene: TRBV4-1
J gene: TRBJ2-7
CDR3 protein: ASSQDGVQSYEQY

clone size: many
V gene: TRBV28
J gene: TRBJ1-2
CDR3 protein: ASSFRANYGYT

clone size: -
V gene: TRBV9
J gene: TRBJ1-1
CDR3 protein: ASSASAKQAINTEAF

clone size: few
V gene: TRBV27
J gene: TRBJ2-3
CDR3 protein: ASTRLAELSTDTQY

clone size: -
V gene: TRBV6-6
J gene: TRBJ2-3
CDR3 protein: ASRGDRGSGTDTQY

clone size: -
V gene: TRBV2
J gene: TRBJ2-5
CDR3 protein: ARRTGRETQY

clone size: -
V gene: TRBV4-1
J gene: TRBJ2-5
CDR3 protein: ASSRTTGQIQETQY

clone size: -
V gene: TRBV7-6
J gene: TRBJ1-5
CDR3 protein: ASSLTCLSNQPQH

clone size: -
V gene: TRBV10-3
J gene: TRBJ2-1
CDR3 protein: AISGSDRGNEQF

clone size: -
V gene: TRBV2
J gene: TRBJ2-5
CDR3 protein: ASNLAGGAETQY

clone size: -
V gene: TRBV6-1
J gene: TRBJ2-2
CDR3 protein: ASPDRGLNGELF

clone size: many
V gene: TRBV6-1
J gene: TRBJ2-7
CDR3 protein: ASSEGPGPSYEQY

clone size: few
V gene: TRBV7-3
J gene: TRBJ2-1
CDR3 protein: ASSLRATGLGYNEQF

clone size: few
V gene: TRBV5-1
J gene: TRBJ1-3
CDR3 protein: ASSLAPSSGNTIY

clone size: many
V gene: TRBV7-2
J gene: TRBJ2-1
CDR3 protein: ASSAVNEQF

clone size: many
V gene: TRBV20-1
J gene: TRBJ2-5
CDR3 protein: SAKGGYETQY

clone size: -
V gene: TRBV15
J gene: TRBJ2-1
CDR3 protein: ATSRVPAGISYNEQF

clone size: -
V gene: TRBV18
J gene: TRBJ1-4
CDR3 protein: ASSPPGGLGEKLF

clone size: -
V gene: TRBV14
J gene: TRBJ2-7
CDR3 protein: ASSPGPQASYEQY

clone size: -
V gene: TRBV28
J gene: TRBJ2-5
CDR3 protein: ASSSAQYQETQY

clone size: many
V gene: TRBV19
J gene: TRBJ1-5
CDR3 protein: ASSVPGDQPQH

clone size: -
V gene: TRBV7-9
J gene: TRBJ2-1
CDR3 protein: ASSPEAINNEQF

clone size: -
V gene: TRBV5-4
J gene: TRBJ2-5
CDR3 protein: ASSLEGRSLGTQY

clone size: -
V gene: TRBV7-2
J gene: TRBJ2-5
CDR3 protein: ASSPRGLAGGLQETQY

clone size: -
V gene: TRBV28
J gene: -
CDR3 protein: ASTTGQVGTNEQY

clone size: few
V gene: TRBV20-1
J gene: TRBJ2-5
CDR3 protein: SAQGREETQY

clone size: -
V gene: TRBV7-6
J gene: TRBJ2-1
CDR3 protein: ASSLARVRSSKGNEQF

clone size: -
V gene: TRBV7-2
J gene: TRBJ1-2
CDR3 protein: ASSLLARQDINYGYT

clone size: -
V gene: TRBV15
J gene: TRBJ2-2
CDR3 protein: ATSPYTGELF

clone size: -
V gene: TRBV19
J gene: TRBJ2-6
CDR3 protein: ASSSSGQGPSPGANVLT

clone size: many
V gene: TRBV20-1
J gene: TRBJ1-2
CDR3 protein: SANTQGSYGYT

clone size: -
V gene: TRBV4-3
J gene: TRBJ2-3
CDR3 protein: ASSHLSGGGGTVTDTQY

clone size: -
V gene: TRBV20-1
J gene: TRBJ2-5
CDR3 protein: SARTGSYQETQY

clone size: -
V gene: TRBV28
J gene: TRBJ1-4
CDR3 protein: ASSNEPTNEKLF

clone size: once
V gene: TRBV4-3
J gene: TRBJ1-1
CDR3 protein: ASSRGSYTEAF

clone size: -
V gene: TRBV5-4
J gene: TRBJ1-6
CDR3 protein: AGRDTYSPLH

clone size: -
V gene: TRBV30
J gene: TRBJ2-5
CDR3 protein: AWARVAGAKGGQETQY

clone size: few
V gene: TRBV4-2
J gene: TRBJ1-5
CDR3 protein: ASSQDRGRDQPQH

clone size: many
V gene: TRBV29-1
J gene: TRBJ2-5
CDR3 protein: SVVQRQETQY

clone size: many
V gene: TRBV6-1
J gene: TRBJ2-7
CDR3 protein: ASSPTPSEQY

clone size: -
V gene: TRBV15
J gene: TRBJ1-3
CDR3 protein: ATSSDGGNTIY

clone size: -
V gene: TRBV29-1
J gene: TRBJ1-1
CDR3 protein: SVREGAFTEAF

clone size: few
V gene: TRBV15
J gene: TRBJ1-1
CDR3 protein: ATSRDYEENTEAF

clone size: -
V gene: TRBV28
J gene: TRBJ1-6
CDR3 protein: ASSLAGGTGSLH

clone size: few
V gene: TRBV28
J gene: TRBJ2-3
CDR3 protein: ASSPRGRRLEDTQY

clone size: -
V gene: TRBV7-2
J gene: -
CDR3 protein: ASSLESPGETQY

clone size: -
V gene: TRBV12-3/TRBV12-4
J gene: TRBJ2-7
CDR3 protein: ASSRPGQGPHEQY